The clone carrying this T cell receptor (beta chain) occurred a few times. Its antigen is as yet unknown. These data are taken from a study of beta chain features in type 1 diabetes. Study-wide results and caveats: Moderate but significant shortening of TCRB CDR3s was recorded in all four CD4+ subsets from Type 1 diabetes patients.

There are 16 residues in the CDR3. V was pared by 5 bases and J by 4 bases, with 11 bases of the junction left unmatched. Germline V gives CDR1 SGHTA, CDR2 FQGTGA. cDNA synthesis used the whole RNA isolate, giving expressed TCRB sequences. Clones were read by immunoSEQ multiplex PCR, and TCRdb kept only the in-frame ones, dropping some. The table lists 200,000 to 300,000 clones, around 21% of them singletons. This clonotype was obtained from a woman between 40 and 50 years old with type 1 diabetes. The sequenced sample was naive CD4+ T cells from blood. The chain carries TRBV7-3 and TRBJ2-1; 7 positions match TRBD2. The CDR3 sequence: CASSTRPSGLYNEQFF. For the CDR3, the DNA is TGTGCCAGCAGCACCCGCCCTAGCGGACTTTACAATGAGCAGTTCTTC.